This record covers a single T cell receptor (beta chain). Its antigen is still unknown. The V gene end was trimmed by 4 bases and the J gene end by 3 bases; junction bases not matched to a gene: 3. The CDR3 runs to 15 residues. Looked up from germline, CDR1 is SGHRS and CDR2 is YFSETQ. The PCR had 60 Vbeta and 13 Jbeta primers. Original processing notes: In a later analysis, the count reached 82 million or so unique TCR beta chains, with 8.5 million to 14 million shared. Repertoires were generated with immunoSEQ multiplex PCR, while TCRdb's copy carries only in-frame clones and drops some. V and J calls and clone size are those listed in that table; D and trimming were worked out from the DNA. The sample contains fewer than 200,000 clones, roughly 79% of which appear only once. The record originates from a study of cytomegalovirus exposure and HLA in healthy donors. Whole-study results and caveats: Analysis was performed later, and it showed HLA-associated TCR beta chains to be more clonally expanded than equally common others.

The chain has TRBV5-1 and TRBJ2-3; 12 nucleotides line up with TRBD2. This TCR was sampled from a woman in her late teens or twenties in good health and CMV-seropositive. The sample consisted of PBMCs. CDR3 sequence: CASSPSGGETDTQYF. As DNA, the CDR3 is TGCGCCAGCAGCCCTAGCGGGGGGGAGACAGATACGCAGTATTTT.